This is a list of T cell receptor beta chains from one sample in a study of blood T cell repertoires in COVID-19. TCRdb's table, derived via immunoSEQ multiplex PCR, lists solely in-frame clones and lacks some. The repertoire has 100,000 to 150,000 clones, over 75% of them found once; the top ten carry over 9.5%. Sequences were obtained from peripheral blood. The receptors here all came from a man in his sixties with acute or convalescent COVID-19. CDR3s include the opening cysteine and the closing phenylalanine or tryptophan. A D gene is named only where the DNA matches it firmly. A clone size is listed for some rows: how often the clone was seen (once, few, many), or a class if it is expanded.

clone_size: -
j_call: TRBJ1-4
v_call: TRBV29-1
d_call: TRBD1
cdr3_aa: CSVGRRTGSNEKLFF
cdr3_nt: TGCAGCGTCGGCCGCCGGACAGGGTCTAATGAAAAACTGTTTTTT

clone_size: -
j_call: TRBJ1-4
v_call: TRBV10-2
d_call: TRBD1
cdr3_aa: CASSGRGLKEKLFF
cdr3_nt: TGCGCCAGCAGTGGCAGGGGGCTAAAAGAAAAACTGTTTTTT

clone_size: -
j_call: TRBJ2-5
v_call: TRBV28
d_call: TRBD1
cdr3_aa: CASRTPSGTGETQYF
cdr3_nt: TGTGCCAGCAGAACTCCCTCCGGGACAGGGGAGACCCAGTACTTC

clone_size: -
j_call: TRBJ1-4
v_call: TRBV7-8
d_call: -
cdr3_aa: CASSAGTVYNEKLFF
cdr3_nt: TGTGCCAGCAGCGCGGGGACCGTCTATAATGAAAAACTGTTTTTT

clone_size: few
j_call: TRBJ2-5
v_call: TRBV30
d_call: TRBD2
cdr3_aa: CAWSEGLAEETQYF
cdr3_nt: TGTGCCTGGAGTGAGGGACTAGCGGAAGAGACCCAGTACTTC

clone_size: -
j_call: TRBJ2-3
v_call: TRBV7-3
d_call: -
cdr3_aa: CASSPAGGAGPDTQYF
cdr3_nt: TGTGCCAGCAGCCCTGCTGGGGGGGCCGGCCCAGATACGCAGTATTTT

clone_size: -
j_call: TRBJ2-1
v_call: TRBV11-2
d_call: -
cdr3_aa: CASSARGSGARSYNEQFF
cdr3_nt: TGTGCCAGCAGCGCAAGGGGTAGCGGAGCCCGCTCCTACAATGAGCAGTTCTTC

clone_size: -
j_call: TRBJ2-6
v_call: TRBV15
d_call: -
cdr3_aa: CATSRDTSSGANVLTF
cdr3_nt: TGTGCCACCAGCAGAGATACTAGCTCTGGGGCCAACGTCCTGACTTTC

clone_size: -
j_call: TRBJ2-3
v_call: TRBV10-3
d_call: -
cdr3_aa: CAIANPATSTDTQYF
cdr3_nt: TGTGCCATCGCAAATCCCGCCACTAGCACAGATACGCAGTATTTT

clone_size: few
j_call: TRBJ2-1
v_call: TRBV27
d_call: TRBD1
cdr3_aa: CASSFPDAGQGGNEQFF
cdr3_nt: TGTGCCAGCAGTTTTCCCGATGCGGGACAGGGGGGCAATGAGCAGTTCTTC

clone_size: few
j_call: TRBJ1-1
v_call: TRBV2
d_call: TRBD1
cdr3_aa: CASSPDRASTEAFF
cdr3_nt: TGTGCCAGCAGTCCCGACAGGGCGTCCACTGAAGCTTTCTTT

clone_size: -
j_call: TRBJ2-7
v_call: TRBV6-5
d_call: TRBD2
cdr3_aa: CASGREATYEQYF
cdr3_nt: TGTGCCAGCGGGCGGGAGGCCACCTACGAGCAGTACTTC

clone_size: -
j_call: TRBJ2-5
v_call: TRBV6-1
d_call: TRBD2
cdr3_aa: CASSEGAGRQETQYF
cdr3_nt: TGTGCCAGCAGTGAAGGAGCGGGACGCCAAGAGACCCAGTACTTC

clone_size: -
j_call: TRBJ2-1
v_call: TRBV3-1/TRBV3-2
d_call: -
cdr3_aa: CASSQDSERYLRNEQFF
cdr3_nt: TGTGCCAGCAGCCAAGATTCAGAGCGTTACCTTCGGAATGAGCAGTTCTTC

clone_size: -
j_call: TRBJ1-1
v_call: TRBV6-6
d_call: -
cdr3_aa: CASNQGLSTEAFF
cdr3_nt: TGTGCCAGCAACCAGGGGCTGAGTACTGAAGCTTTCTTT

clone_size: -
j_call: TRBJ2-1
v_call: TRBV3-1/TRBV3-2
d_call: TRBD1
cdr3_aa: CASSQGYRGNEQFF
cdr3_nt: TGTGCCAGCAGCCAAGGGTACAGGGGGAATGAGCAGTTCTTC

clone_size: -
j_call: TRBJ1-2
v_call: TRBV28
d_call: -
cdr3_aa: CASSLTAGSSYTF
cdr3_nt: TGTGCCAGCAGTTTAACTGCCGGGTCGAGCTACACCTTC